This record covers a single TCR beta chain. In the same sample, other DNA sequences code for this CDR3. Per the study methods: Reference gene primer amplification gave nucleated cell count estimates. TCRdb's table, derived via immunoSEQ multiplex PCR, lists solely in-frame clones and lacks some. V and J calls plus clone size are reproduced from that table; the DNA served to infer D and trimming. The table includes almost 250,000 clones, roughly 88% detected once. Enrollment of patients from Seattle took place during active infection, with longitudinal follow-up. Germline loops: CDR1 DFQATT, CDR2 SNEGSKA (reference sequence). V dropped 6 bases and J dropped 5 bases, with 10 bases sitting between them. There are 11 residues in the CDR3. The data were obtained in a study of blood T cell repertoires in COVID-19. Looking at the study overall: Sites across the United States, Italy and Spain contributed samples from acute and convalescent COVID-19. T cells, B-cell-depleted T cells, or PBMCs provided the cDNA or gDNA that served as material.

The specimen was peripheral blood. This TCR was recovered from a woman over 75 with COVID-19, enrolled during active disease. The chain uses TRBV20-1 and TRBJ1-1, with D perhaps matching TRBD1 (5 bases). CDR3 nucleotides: TGCAGTGCGGACCGGGGGACTGAAGCTTTCTTT. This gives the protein CSADRGTEAFF.